A single sample gave rise to the 7 T cell receptor beta chains below, sequenced in a study of T cell changes during pregnancy in multiple sclerosis. TCRdb's copy holds only in-frame clones and misses some; the assay was immunoSEQ multiplex PCR. The sample shows tens of thousands of clones, roughly 92% of them seen only once. Sequencing was performed on peripheral blood, taken after pregnancy. The receptors were gathered from a female donor with multiple sclerosis, enrolled in a pregnancy study.

V is TRBV5-4 and J is TRBJ1-2, with D perhaps matching TRBD1 (6 bases). Germline loops: CDR1 SGHNT, CDR2 YYREEE (reference sequence). V dropped 2 bases and J dropped 2 bases, with 10 bases sitting between them. CDR3 length: 14 residues. DNA for the CDR3: TGTGCCAGCAGCTTTCCCGGACAGAACTATGGCTACACCTTC. Its translation: CASSFPGQNYGYTF. The whole variable domain, filled in from reference TRBV5-4 and TRBJ1-2, reads ETGVTQSPTHLIKTRGQQVTLRCSSQSGHNTVSWYQQALGQGPQFIFQYYREEENGRGNFPPRFSGLQFPNYSSELNVNALELDDSALYLCASSFPGQNYGYTFGSGTRLTVV.

The genes are TRBV4-1 and TRBJ1-1, with 7 bases that match TRBD1. The CDR3 length is 19 residues. V dropped 0 bases and J dropped 1; count of bases not matched to a gene: 14. The germline gives CDR1 MGHRA, CDR2 YSYEKL. The CDR3 loop is CASSQDSLVDRAQNTEAFF. CDR3 DNA sequence: TGCGCCAGCAGCCAAGACTCGCTTGTTGACAGGGCACAGAACACTGAAGCTTTCTTT.

Of note for this clone: The junction differs from germline at one of its ends, possibly a read error. The chain couples TRBV4-2 to TRBJ2-2, with 8 positions matching TRBD2. The CDR3 runs 15 residues. The germline V gene encodes CDR1 LGHNA and CDR2 YNFKEQ. The CDR3 protein is CASRHGGDNTGELFF. The CDR3 coding sequence is TGTGCCAGCAGACACGGGGGGGATAACACCGGAGAGCTGTTTTTT.

V and J are TRBV28 and TRBJ1-5; tentatively, D is TRBD1 (6 bases). The CDR3 is 17 amino acids. The V gene's germline CDR1 is MDHEN and CDR2 SYDVKM. V lost 3 bases and J lost 2, with 17 bases in between. CDR3 DNA sequence: TGTGCCAGCAGTTTTTTTCGTTACAGGGTAGGCAATCAGCCCCAGCATTTT. It yields the protein CASSFFRYRVGNQPQHF. The full variable domain, with the rest looked up from reference TRBV28 and TRBJ1-5, is DVKVTQSSRYLVKRTGEKVFLECVQDMDHENMFWYRQDPGLGLRLIYFSYDVKMKEKGDIPEGYSVSREKKERFSLILESASTNQTSMYLCASSFFRYRVGNQPQHFGDGTRLSIL.

The chain has TRBV7-9 and TRBJ1-5; D gene uncertain. V dropped 0 bases and J dropped 7 bases, with 13 bases sitting between them. This CDR3 is built from 15 residues. Per the germline V gene, CDR1 is SEHNR and CDR2 is FQNEAQ (reference sequence). CDR3 residues: CASSLAWEKGQPQHF. The CDR3 DNA is TGTGCCAGCAGCTTAGCGTGGGAGAAGGGCCAGCCCCAGCATTTT.

The chain has TRBV2 and TRBJ1-2; 8 positions match TRBD1. CDR1 is SNHLY and CDR2 is FYNNEI in the germline V gene. The CDR3 has 18 residues. V was pared by 0 bases and J by 5 bases, with 14 bases of the junction left unmatched. The CDR3 nucleotides are TGTGCCAGCAGTGAAGCGCTTACCCCGACAGGGGAGGGGTATGGCTACACCTTC. Its protein product is CASSEALTPTGEGYGYTF.

The chain is built from TRBV19 and TRBJ1-3; perhaps TRBD1 as D (5 bases). The CDR3 length is 17 residues. Germline CDR1 reads LNHDA; CDR2 reads SQIVND (reference sequence). Trimming shortened V by 6 bases and J by 0 bases, and 18 bases separated the two germline ends. CDR3 nucleotide sequence: TGTGCCAGTAGCCCGCAGGGCAGCTTGGACTCTGGAAACACCATATATTTT. Protein: CASSPQGSLDSGNTIYF.